Following are 17 T cell receptor beta chains from one sample sequenced in a study of identifying expanded T cells in peripheral blood (dated by TCRdb to 2018 to 2020). The library came from the immunoSEQ multiplex PCR assay. Here the immuneACCESS table is served through TCRdb, limited to in-frame sequences with V and J called. Missing clones are a known gap in these copies; in checked studies unresolved V genes cover under half, and the rest lacks a known reason. A total of roughly 56,000 clones appear in this sample, under 85% of them only once. The top ten clones comprise roughly 18% of the sample. Sequencing was carried out using blood. The receptors here all came from a person between 18 and 70 years old in good health.

This clone has more than one count but fewer than ten. V gene TRBV14 combines with J gene TRBJ1-1; TRBD1 might be the D (6 bases). From germline, CDR1 is SGHDN and CDR2 FVKESK. Trimming cost V 2 bases and J 1 base, with 11 bases left between them. This CDR3 is 15 amino acids long. CDR3 coding DNA: TGTGCCAGCAGCCAAAGAACAGGGCGGAACACTGAAGCTTTCTTT. It yields the protein CASSQRTGRNTEAFF.

The chain has TRBV28 and TRBJ1-1; 12 bases align to TRBD1. With 6 bases clipped from V and 8 bases from J, the junction kept 10 bases outside the gene matches. This CDR3 region has 15 residues. Germline assignment: CDR1 MDHEN and CDR2 SYDVKM. The CDR3 reads CASRRDRGPFREAFF. The CDR3 DNA follows: TGTGCCAGCAGGCGGGACAGGGGGCCGTTTAGGGAAGCTTTCTTT.

J is TRBJ2-2 and V is TRBV5-5; D is undetermined. Trimming stripped 4 bases from V and 3 bases from J, with 10 bases between. CDR3 length: 14 residues. Germline CDR1 and CDR2: SGHKS and YYEKEE (reference sequence). For the CDR3, the DNA is TGTGCCAGCAGCCACATATGGGACACCGGGGAGCTGTTTTTT. As protein: CASSHIWDTGELFF.

This chain connects TRBV7-2 to TRBJ2-1; the D gene is possibly TRBD2 (5 bases). CDR1 is SGHTA, CDR2 FQGNSA, per germline. Between the trimmed V and J ends, which lost 7 bases and 5 bases, there was a span of 18 bases. The CDR3 is 15 amino acids. CDR3 in amino acids: CASIPDRRKNNEQFF. Here the CDR3 DNA reads TGTGCCAGCATCCCCGATCGGAGGAAGAACAATGAGCAGTTCTTC.

The V and J genes are TRBV7-8 and TRBJ2-7; 9 bases line up with TRBD2. V gave up 3 bases and J gave up 2 bases; unmatched junction bases: 11. Germline V CDR1 and CDR2: SGHVS, FQNEAQ. The CDR3 loop spans 17 amino acids. CDR3 nucleotide sequence: TGTGCCAGCAGCTTCCGCAACCTAGCGGGATTAACCTACGAGCAGTACTTC. Protein sequence: CASSFRNLAGLTYEQYF. The variable domain in full, completed from reference TRBV7-8 and TRBJ2-7, reads GAGVSQSPRYKVAKRGQDVALRCDPISGHVSLFWYQQALGQGPEFLTYFQNEAQLDKSGLPSDRFFAERPEGSVSTLKIQRTQQEDSAVYLCASSFRNLAGLTYEQYFGPGTRLTVT.

The rearrangement links TRBV30 to TRBJ2-7, with D possibly TRBD1 on 6 matching bases. V dropped 4 bases and J dropped 0 bases, with 7 bases sitting between them. This CDR3 region has 12 residues. Germline-derived CDR1 and CDR2 are GTSNPN and SVGIG (reference sequence). CDR3 bases: TGTGCCTGGAACAGGGCCTCCTACGAGCAGTACTTC. As protein: CAWNRASYEQYF.

The chain joins TRBV4-2 to TRBJ1-2; 8 positions agree with TRBD1. Germline V gene data show CDR1 as LGHNA and CDR2 as YNFKEQ. Trimming at V came to 0 bases and at J to 4 bases, leaving 4 bases not matched to a gene. The CDR3 is made up of 15 amino acids. The chain's CDR3 is CASSQETGDGYGYTF. In DNA form, the CDR3 reads TGTGCCAGCAGCCAAGAGACAGGGGACGGCTATGGCTACACCTTC.

V usage is TRBV6-1 and J usage is TRBJ2-3, with 12 bases that match TRBD2. The CDR3 runs to 15 residues. J was trimmed by 2 bases and V by 9 bases; bases with no gene match: 6. The germline V gene has CDR1 MNHNS and CDR2 SASEGT. CDR3 sequence (DNA): TGTGCCAGTCAGGGACTAGCGGGTATCACAGATACGCAGTATTTT. Translated: CASQGLAGITDTQYF.

The genes are TRBV2 and TRBJ2-3, with 13 bases aligning to TRBD2. This CDR3 contains 17 residues. Trimming took 7 bases from V and 2 from J; bases not matched to a gene: 9. CDR1 is SNHLY, CDR2 FYNNEI, per germline. In DNA form, the CDR3 reads TGTGCCAGCAAATCTAGACTAGCGGGGGGAGTCACAGATACGCAGTATTTT. This codes for CASKSRLAGGVTDTQYF.

This clone was seen only once. CDR3 protein: CASSLVPPRERGAYTDTQYF. The CDR3 DNA sequence: TGCGCCAGCAGCTTGGTGCCCCCCAGGGAAAGGGGAGCCTACACAGATACGCAGTATTTT. The V call is TRBV5-1, the J call TRBJ2-3; D tentatively reads TRBD1 or TRBD2 (5 bases each). CDR1 and CDR2 from the germline V gene are SGHRS and YFSETQ. Trimming took 0 bases from V and 2 from J, leaving 25 bases between them. The CDR3 spans 20 residues.

The CDR3, as DNA: TGCGCCAGCAGCTTGGGGACTAGCGGGAGCTTTCAGACCCAGTACTTC. Translation: CASSLGTSGSFQTQYF. The chain links TRBV5-1 to TRBJ2-5; TRBD2 aligns across 13 bases. There are 16 residues in the CDR3. Losses at the gene ends were 0 bases for V and 6 bases for J; bases not matched to a gene: 5. CDR1 and CDR2 from the germline V gene are SGHRS and YFSETQ. Full variable domain (rest looked up from reference TRBV5-1 and TRBJ2-5): KAGVTQTPRYLIKTRGQQVTLSCSPISGHRSVSWYQQTPGQGLQFLFEYFSETQRNKGNFPGRFSGRQFSNSRSEMNVSTLELGDSALYLCASSLGTSGSFQTQYFGPGTRLLVL.

J is TRBJ1-1 and V is TRBV7-2, with 7 bases matching TRBD1. Germline CDR1 reads SGHTA; CDR2 reads FQGNSA. Trimming cost V 6 bases and J 3 bases; bases outside gene matches: 10. This CDR3 has 15 amino acids. CDR3 in DNA: TGTGCCAGCAGTGAAAAGACAGGGTTAGACACTGAAGCTTTCTTT. It yields the protein CASSEKTGLDTEAFF.

The gene calls are TRBV7-3 and TRBJ2-2; 9 bases align to TRBD1. V gave up 5 bases and J gave up 10 bases; unmatched junction bases: 11. Germline assignment: CDR1 SGHTA and CDR2 FQGTGA. CDR3 length: 15 amino acids. Here the CDR3 DNA reads TGTGCCAGCAGCCCGCAGAGGGGACAGGGTTTGGAGCTGTTTTTT. Its protein product is CASSPQRGQGLELFF.

This clone was seen at least ten times. This chain connects TRBV6-5 to TRBJ1-2; no reliable D call. This CDR3 region has 14 residues. Germline V gives CDR1 MNHEY, CDR2 SVGAGI. Trimming shortened V by 6 bases and J by 7 bases, and 18 bases separated the two germline ends. The CDR3 protein is CASSPLSLGSGYTF. The CDR3 nucleotides read TGTGCCAGCAGCCCCCTTTCCCTTGGATCTGGCTACACCTTC.

The chain couples TRBV7-2 to TRBJ1-2, with D possibly being TRBD1 (6 bases). Trimming stripped 0 bases from V and 4 bases from J, with 12 bases between. This CDR3 is built from 15 residues. Germline CDR1 SGHTA, CDR2 FQGNSA. CDR3 in amino acids: CASSLARGAGYGYTF. Written as DNA, the CDR3 is TGTGCCAGCAGCTTAGCAAGGGGGGCAGGCTATGGCTACACCTTC. Using reference TRBV7-2 and TRBJ1-2 for the parts outside the CDR3, the full variable domain is GAGVSQSPSNKVTEKGKDVELRCDPISGHTALYWYRQSLGQGLEFLIYFQGNSAPDKSGLPSDRFSAERTGGSVSTLTIQRTQQEDSAVYLCASSLARGAGYGYTFGSGTRLTVV.

This clone was detected only a few times. The V gene is TRBV6-6, the J gene TRBJ1-5; 10 bases are a match to TRBD1. Per germline, CDR1 MNHNY and CDR2 SVGAGI (reference sequence). Trimming took 5 bases from V and 4 from J; bases not matched to a gene: 2. The CDR3 runs 14 residues. The CDR3 DNA follows: TGTGCCAGCAGTGGACAGGGGGGGAATCAGCCCCAGCATTTT. Its translation: CASSGQGGNQPQHF.

This clone was counted only a few times. The J gene is TRBJ1-5, the V gene TRBV5-6; no reliable D call. The V end was cut by 1 base, the J end by 3 bases, with 11 bases between. The germline CDR1 and CDR2 sequences are SGHDT and YYEEEE. The CDR3 extends over 15 amino acids. CDR3 sequence: CASSLNSGNNQPQHF. In nucleotides, the CDR3 is TGTGCCAGCAGCTTGAATTCGGGGAACAATCAGCCCCAGCATTTT.